The 15 T cell receptor beta chains below come from one sample, sequenced in a study of blood T cell repertoires in COVID-19. Sequenced by immunoSEQ multiplex PCR; TCRdb stores in-frame clones only, minus some. The sample contains some 270,000 clones, over 80% of which appear only once. Specimen: PBMCs or T cells enriched from blood (not recorded which). The receptors stem from a woman in her twenties or thirties with acute COVID-19.

The V and J genes are TRBV25-1 and TRBJ2-7, with 10 bases identical to TRBD2. With V trimmed by 7 bases and J by 1 base, 7 bases remained unmatched. This CDR3 has 15 amino acids. Germline CDR1 and CDR2: MGHDK and SYGVNS. This CDR3 is CASTASGRGSYEQYF. For the CDR3, the DNA is TGTGCCAGCACTGCTAGCGGGAGAGGTTCCTACGAGCAGTACTTC.

The V gene is TRBV19, the J gene TRBJ2-3; D might be TRBD2 (7 bases). The CDR3 is made up of 18 amino acids. The germline CDR1 and CDR2 sequences are LNHDA and SQIVND (reference sequence). Between the trimmed V and J ends, which lost 6 bases and 4 bases, there was a span of 26 bases. CDR3 DNA: TGTGCCAGTAGCTCCTCCCGGGGGGCCGGGACGCTGGCAGATACGCAGTATTTT. Protein: CASSSSRGAGTLADTQYF.

This clone was observed a few times. The chain combines TRBV4-1 with TRBJ2-1; 10 bases match TRBD1. Germline V gene data show CDR1 as MGHRA and CDR2 as YSYEKL. The trim removed 6 bases at V and 7 bases at J, leaving 6 bases unmatched. The CDR3 length is 14 residues. CDR3 sequence: CASSRDRGSNEQFF. CDR3 nucleotide sequence: TGCGCCAGCAGTCGGGACAGGGGATCGAATGAGCAGTTCTTC.

The CDR3 loop reads CASSDSTEPQETQYF. The CDR3 coding sequence is TGTGCCAGCAGCGACTCGACAGAGCCTCAAGAGACCCAGTACTTC. The genes are TRBV7-6 and TRBJ2-5; TRBD1 might be the D (5 bases). With 5 bases removed from V and 2 bases from J, the gap between germline ends came to 15 bases. CDR1 is SGHVS and CDR2 is FNYEAQ in the germline V gene. The CDR3 length is 15 residues. Using reference TRBV7-6 and TRBJ2-5 for the parts outside the CDR3, the full variable domain is GAGVSQSPRYKVTKRGQDVALRCDPISGHVSLYWYRQALGQGPEFLTYFNYEAQQDKSGLPNDRFSAERPEGSISTLTIQRTEQRDSAMYRCASSDSTEPQETQYFGPGTRLLVL.

V gene TRBV5-6 combines with J gene TRBJ2-4; TRBD1 is a possible D gene (7 bases). This CDR3 comprises 18 residues. Germline values: CDR1 SGHDT, CDR2 YYEEEE. The V gene lost 3 bases and the J gene lost 0 bases, with 19 bases spanning the gap. In DNA, the CDR3 is TGTGCCAGCAGCTCTGAATCAGGGGGGAATTTAGCCAAAAACATTCAGTACTTC. It codes for CASSSESGGNLAKNIQYF.

The gene calls are TRBV7-9 and TRBJ1-1, with D tentatively TRBD1 (5 bases). With 2 bases removed from V and 4 bases from J, the gap between germline ends came to 14 bases. Per germline, CDR1 SEHNR and CDR2 FQNEAQ (reference sequence). The CDR3 runs to 15 residues. The CDR3 bases are TGTGCCAGCAGCTTAAAGGGGACGGGGGGCACTGAAGCTTTCTTT. Translated: CASSLKGTGGTEAFF.

The V and J genes are TRBV5-1 and TRBJ2-2; D remains unclear. Germline V gene lookup returns CDR1 SGHRS and CDR2 YFSETQ. The length of the CDR3 is 15 residues. The V end lost 0 bases, the J end lost 5 bases, and 11 bases lay between the germline ends. The CDR3 protein is CASSLVGFGTGELFF. The CDR3 DNA reads as TGCGCCAGCAGCTTGGTCGGATTCGGGACCGGGGAGCTGTTTTTT.

This chain connects TRBV13 to TRBJ2-7, with a tentative D call TRBD1 (6 bases). Trimming took off 2 bases at V and 5 bases at J, with 13 bases between the two ends. CDR3 size: 14 residues. The germline CDR1 and CDR2 sequences are PRHDT and FYEKMQ (reference sequence). The CDR3 here is CASSLMGAEDEQYF. CDR3 DNA sequence: TGTGCCAGCAGCTTAATGGGGGCTGAGGACGAGCAGTACTTC.

The chain links TRBV28 to TRBJ1-5; a weak D match, TRBD1 (5 bases). CDR3 size: 15 residues. The V end was cut by 5 bases, the J end by 1 base, with 12 bases between. Germline lookup yields CDR1 MDHEN and CDR2 SYDVKM. The CDR3 reads CASSRVGGSNQPQHF. The CDR3 nucleotides read TGTGCCAGCAGTCGGGTCGGGGGGAGCAATCAGCCCCAGCATTTT.

The V call is TRBV5-6, the J call TRBJ1-5; possible D gene TRBD1, 6 bases. The CDR3 loop spans 13 amino acids. Trimming cost V 3 bases and J 6 bases, with 10 bases left between them. Germline loops: CDR1 SGHDT, CDR2 YYEEEE. CDR3 residues: CASSSQGLQPQHF. The CDR3 coding sequence is TGTGCCAGCAGCTCACAGGGTCTTCAGCCCCAGCATTTT.

The rearrangement links TRBV5-1 to TRBJ2-1, with 8 bases fitting TRBD2. V was pared by 3 bases and J by 2 bases, with 1 base of the junction left unmatched. Germline CDR1 is SGHRS and CDR2 is YFSETQ. The CDR3 has 14 amino acids. Here the CDR3 reads CASSYSGAYNEQFF. CDR3 nucleotide sequence: TGCGCCAGCAGCTATAGCGGGGCCTACAATGAGCAGTTCTTC.

The rearrangement links TRBV28 to TRBJ1-2; a possible D gene is TRBD1 (6 bases). Germline CDR1 MDHEN, CDR2 SYDVKM. The CDR3 contains 15 residues. V lost 6 bases and J lost 2, with 16 bases in between. CDR3 in DNA: TGTGCCAGCAGCCCTCGGGGACAACTGAACTATGGCTACACCTTC. Translating it yields CASSPRGQLNYGYTF.

The CDR3 region has the DNA TGTGCCAGCAGTTTATCCACTAGCGGGAGCGGGGAGACCCAGTACTTC. This translates into CASSLSTSGSGETQYF. The chain combines TRBV27 with TRBJ2-5, with 11 bases aligning to TRBD2. The ends lost 0 bases at V and 5 bases at J; junction bases unmatched: 5. CDR3 length equals 16 residues. Germline assignment: CDR1 MNHEY and CDR2 SMNVEV (reference sequence).

The chain couples TRBV5-5 to TRBJ2-6; D gene uncertain. This CDR3 region has 14 residues. V was shortened by 5 bases and J by 0 bases, with 6 bases between the two germline ends. CDR1 SGHKS and CDR2 YYEKEE come from the germline V gene (reference sequence). The CDR3 loop is CASSPYSGANVLTF. In DNA, the CDR3 is TGTGCCAGCAGTCCTTACTCTGGGGCCAACGTCCTGACTTTC.

V is TRBV3-1 (or the pseudogene TRBV3-2) and J is TRBJ2-1; perhaps TRBD1 as D (5 bases). Deletions cut 4 bases from V and 7 bases from J, with 14 bases between. Looked up from germline, CDR1 is LGHDT and CDR2 is YNNKEL (reference sequence). CDR3 length equals 14 residues. This CDR3 reads CASSLGAGRNEQFF. Here the CDR3 DNA reads TGTGCCAGCAGCCTAGGGGCAGGAAGGAATGAGCAGTTCTTC.